This T cell receptor (beta chain) was sequenced in a study of cytomegalovirus exposure and HLA in healthy donors. Study findings and constraints: Earlier analysis yielded a pattern in which most TCR beta V segments were productive about 87% or about 30% of the time. CMV serostatus was the sole immune exposure data available. Presence/absence analyses assumed roughly uniform sequencing depth across donors, which may not hold. Researchers reported in a later analysis that a missense DCLRE1C variant was tied to TCR beta V- and J-gene trimming.

In the PCR, 60 Vbeta and 13 Jbeta primers were used. Measured with immunoSEQ multiplex PCR; TCRdb has only the in-frame clones, and not every one. The sample has roughly 150,000 clones; over 70% are singletons. The CDR3 runs to 11 residues. In germline, CDR1 is SNHLY, CDR2 FYNNEI. V was clipped by 5 bases and J by 1 base, with 2 bases between them. Remarks on this clone: What it binds is unknown.

The chain recombines TRBV2 with TRBJ2-5; D call uncertain. The clonotype comes from a male donor in good health and CMV-seronegative. The sequencing sample was made of PBMCs. CDR3 region: CASSRQETQYF. DNA of the CDR3: TGTGCCAGCAGTCGCCAAGAGACCCAGTACTTC. The whole variable domain, remainder taken from reference TRBV2 and TRBJ2-5, is EPEVTQTPSHQVTQMGQEVILRCVPISNHLYFYWYRQILGQKVEFLVSFYNNEISEKSEIFDDQFSVERPDGSNFTLKIRSTKLEDSAMYFCASSRQETQYFGPGTRLLVL.